This TCR beta chain comes out of a study of CD8+ T cells in alopecia areata. Extraction and reverse transcription of RNA yielded cDNA as the sequencing template. Generated by immunoSEQ multiplex PCR, the TCRdb table keeps only in-frame clones and is missing some. The profile covers some 120,000 clones, none occurring a single time. Points on this clone: Each gene name is a mouse one. Read data end 4 residues before the CDR3 end; the end is taken from the germline J gene.

Germline V CDR1 and CDR2: NSQYPW, LRSPGD (reference sequence). The CDR3 runs 15 residues. The trim removed 0 bases at V and 3 bases at J, leaving 3 bases unmatched. This clonotype originated in a C3H/HeJ mouse with alopecia areata. The strain's MHC haplotype is H2-k. The sample comprised lesional skin. This chain uses TRBV1 with TRBJ2-4; 7 positions agree with TRBD2. The CDR3 protein is CTCSAERGGQNTLYF. The CDR3 DNA, read in part, is TGCACCTGCAGTGCAGAGCGGGGGGGGCAAAAC.